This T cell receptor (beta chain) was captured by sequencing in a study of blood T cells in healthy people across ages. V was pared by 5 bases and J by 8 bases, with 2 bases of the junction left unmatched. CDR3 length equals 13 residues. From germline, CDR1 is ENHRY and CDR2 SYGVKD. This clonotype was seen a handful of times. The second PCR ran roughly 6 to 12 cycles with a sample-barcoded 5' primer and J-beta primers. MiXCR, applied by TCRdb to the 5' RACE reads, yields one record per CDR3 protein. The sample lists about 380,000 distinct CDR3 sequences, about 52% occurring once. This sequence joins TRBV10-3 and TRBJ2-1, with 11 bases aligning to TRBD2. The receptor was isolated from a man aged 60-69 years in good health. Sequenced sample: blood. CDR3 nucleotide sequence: TGTGCCATCAGTCCGACTAGCGGGGATGAGCAGTTCTTC. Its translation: CAISPTSGDEQFF.